This TCR beta chain stems from a study of cytomegalovirus exposure and HLA in healthy donors. Regarding the study as a whole: There was a cluster of highly shared sequence variants that was likely a sequencing artifact. CMV serostatus stood as the only immune exposure information on hand. Later findings reportedly placed an Asian-associated ancestry cluster below the approximately 670-donor mean for N-insertions.

PCR involved 60 Vbeta and 13 Jbeta primers. The data were produced by immunoSEQ multiplex PCR, yet TCRdb's version contains in-frame clones alone and is incomplete. This table has 150,000 to 190,000 clones, approximately 86% appearing once. Of note for this clone: Its antigen is not identified.

The germline V gene has CDR1 SGDLS and CDR2 YYNGEE. The CDR3 extends over 15 amino acids. V lost 5 bases and J lost 0, with 12 bases in between. The chain links TRBV9 to TRBJ1-3, with D unresolved. The sequencing input was PBMCs. The sequence was collected from a woman between 50 and 59 years old in good health and CMV-seropositive. CDR3 in DNA: TGTGCCAGCAGTGATTTCGGGAGCTCTGGAAACACCATATATTTT. Translated, it gives CASSDFGSSGNTIYF.